This T cell receptor beta chain is drawn from a study of untreated major depressive disorder. Clones were sequenced by immunoSEQ multiplex PCR, and TCRdb holds only the in-frame ones, with some missing. The data show 20,000 to 25,000 clones, approximately 92% seen once. The CDR3 is 14 residues long. The J segment lost 1 base and the V segment lost 1 base, leaving 1 base of the junction unmatched. Germline CDR1 SGHKS, CDR2 YYEKEE (reference sequence). The sequenced sample consisted of CD4+ T cells from PBMCs. This TCR was recovered from a man aged 25-45 years in good health. The chain uses TRBV5-5 and TRBJ1-1; TRBD1 aligns across 7 bases. The CDR3 region has the DNA TGTGCCAGCAGCTTGTCAGGGGGGAACACTGAAGCTTTCTTT. Its translation is CASSLSGGNTEAFF.